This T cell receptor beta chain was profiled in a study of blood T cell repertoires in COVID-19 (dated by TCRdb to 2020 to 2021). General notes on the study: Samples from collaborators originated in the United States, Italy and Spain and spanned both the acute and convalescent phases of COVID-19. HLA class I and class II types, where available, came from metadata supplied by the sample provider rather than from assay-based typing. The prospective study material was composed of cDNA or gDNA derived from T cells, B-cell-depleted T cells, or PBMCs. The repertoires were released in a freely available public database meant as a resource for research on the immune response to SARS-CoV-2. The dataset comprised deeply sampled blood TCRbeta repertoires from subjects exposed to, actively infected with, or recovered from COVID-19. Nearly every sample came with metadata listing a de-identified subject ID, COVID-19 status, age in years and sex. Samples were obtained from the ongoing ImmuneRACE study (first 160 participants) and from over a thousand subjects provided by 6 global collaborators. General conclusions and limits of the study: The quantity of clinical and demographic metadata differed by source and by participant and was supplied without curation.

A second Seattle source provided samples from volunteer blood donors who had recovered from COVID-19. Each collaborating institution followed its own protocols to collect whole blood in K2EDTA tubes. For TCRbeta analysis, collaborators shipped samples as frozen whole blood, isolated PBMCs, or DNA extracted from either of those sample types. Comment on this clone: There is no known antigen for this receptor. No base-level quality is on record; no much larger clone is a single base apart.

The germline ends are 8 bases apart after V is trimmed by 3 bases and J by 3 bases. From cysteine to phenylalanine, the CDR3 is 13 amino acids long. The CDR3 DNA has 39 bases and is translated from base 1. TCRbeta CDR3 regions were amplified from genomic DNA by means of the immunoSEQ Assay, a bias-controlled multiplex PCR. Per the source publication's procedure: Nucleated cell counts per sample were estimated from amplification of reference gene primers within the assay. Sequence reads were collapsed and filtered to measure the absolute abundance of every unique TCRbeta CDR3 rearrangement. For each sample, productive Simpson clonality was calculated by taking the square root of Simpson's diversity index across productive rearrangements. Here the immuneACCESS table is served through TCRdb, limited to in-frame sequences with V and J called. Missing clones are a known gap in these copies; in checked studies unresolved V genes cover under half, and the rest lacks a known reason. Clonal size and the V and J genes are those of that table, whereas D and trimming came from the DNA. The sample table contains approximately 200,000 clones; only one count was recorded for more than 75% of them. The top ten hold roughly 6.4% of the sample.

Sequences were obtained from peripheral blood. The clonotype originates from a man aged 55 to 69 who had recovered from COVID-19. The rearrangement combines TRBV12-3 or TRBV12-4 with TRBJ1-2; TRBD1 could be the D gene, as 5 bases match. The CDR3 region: CASSFDSHYGYTF. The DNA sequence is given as TGTGCCAGCAGTTTCGACAGCCACTATGGCTACACCTTC.